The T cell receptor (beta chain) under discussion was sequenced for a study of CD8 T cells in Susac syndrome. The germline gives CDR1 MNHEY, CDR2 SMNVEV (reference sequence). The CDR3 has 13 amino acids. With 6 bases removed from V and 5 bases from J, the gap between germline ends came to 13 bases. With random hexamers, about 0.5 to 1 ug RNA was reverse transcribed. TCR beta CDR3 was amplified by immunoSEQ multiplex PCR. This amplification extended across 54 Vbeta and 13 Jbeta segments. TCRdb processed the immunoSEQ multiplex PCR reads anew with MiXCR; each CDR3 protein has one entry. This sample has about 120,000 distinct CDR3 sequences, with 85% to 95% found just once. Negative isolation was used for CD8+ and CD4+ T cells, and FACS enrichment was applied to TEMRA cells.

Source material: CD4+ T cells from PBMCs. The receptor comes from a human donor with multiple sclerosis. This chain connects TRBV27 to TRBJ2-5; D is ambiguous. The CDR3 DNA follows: TGTGCCAGCAGCGCGACGGAACTTGAGACCCAGTACTTC. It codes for CASSATELETQYF.